This TCR beta chain was recovered during a study of molecular identifiers for immune sequencing clone quantification. Study-wide results and limits: Whereas clones above 20 RNA copies held under 1% of naive-cell molecules, they held over 98% of effector molecules.

Researchers sorted naive CD8 T cells as cells that were CD8+CD4-CCR7+CD45RA+. TCRdb fed the PCR reads into MiXCR, producing one record per CDR3 protein. This table has 55,000 to 75,000 distinct CDR3 sequences, approximately 17% appearing once. This clonotype was seen only a few times. Its antigen remains unknown. Trimming took off 8 bases at V and 0 bases at J, with 17 bases between the two ends. The CDR3 runs 16 residues. The germline CDR1 and CDR2 sequences are SNHLY and FYNNEI. This TCR was recovered from a human donor in good health. Some libraries in this study had Jurkat cell RNA spiked in. The V gene is TRBV2, the J gene TRBJ1-5, with D maybe TRBD1 (6 bases). Sequencing was done on a sample of naive CD8+ T cells from blood, with Jurkat cell RNA spiked in. The subset is: FACS-sorted CD8+CD4-CCR7+CD45RA+ naive T cells. CDR3 in DNA: TGTGCCAGCGAGCGGACAGATAAATATAGCAATCAGCCCCAGCATTTT. Residues: CASERTDKYSNQPQHF.